Presented here are 16 T cell receptor delta chains from one specimen sequenced in a study of gamma-delta T cells after stem cell transplantation (dated by TCRdb to the mid-2010s). Library method: RT-PCR. The sequencer was an Illumina MiSeq. TCRdb recomputed clones from the public reads with CATT; identical DNA rows were then combined. The sample table records 2,000 to 2,500 delta-chain clones; 3% to 3.5% of these occur just once. The ten most abundant clones make up 20% to 25% of the sample. The sequencing input was gamma-delta T cells. The source is a human donor. It is not recorded whose cells these are; they may come from a transplant donor.

This clone is medium-sized within its sample. This chain joins TRDV2 and TRDJ1; D gene ambiguous. Trimming cost V 0 bases and J 1 base, with 17 bases left between them. Per germline, CDR1 GEAIGNYY and CDR2 EKD. This CDR3 is 17 amino acids long. CDR3: CACDTLVDGPITDKLIF. CDR3 DNA sequence: TGTGCCTGTGACACCTTAGTAGACGGGCCTATCACCGATAAACTCATCTTT.

This clone is large. The gene calls are TRDV2 and TRDJ1, with D possibly matching TRDD3 (5 bases). Trimming removed 0 bases at V and 0 bases at J, with 10 bases between. This CDR3 is built from 15 residues. From germline, CDR1 is GEAIGNYY and CDR2 EKD. CDR3 sequence: CACDTLEGDTDKLIF. DNA of the CDR3: TGTGCCTGTGACACCCTGGAGGGGGACACCGATAAACTCATCTTT.

For this clone: A far larger clone is one nucleotide away, so this likely arose from a read error. Other DNA sequences in this specimen translate into the identical CDR3. The gene calls are TRDV2 and TRDJ1; TRDD2 is a possible D gene (7 bases). CDR1 is GEAIGNYY and CDR2 is EKD in the germline V gene. CDR3 length: 19 amino acids. This chain's CDR3 is CACDTVGILSDSYTDKLIF. The CDR3 region has the DNA TGTGCCTGTGACACCGTGGGGATCCTCTCCGATTCCTACACCGATAAGCTCATCTTT.

This clone occurred a few times. It differs at one base from a far larger clone, so likely a read error. The chain couples TRDV2 to TRDJ3; 10 bases line up with TRDD3. The junction had 9 bases not matched to a gene; V was cut back by 0 bases and J by 2 bases. Germline assignment: CDR1 GEAIGNYY and CDR2 EKD. The CDR3 contains 20 residues. CDR3 sequence (DNA): TGTGCCTGTGACACCGTACTGGGGGATGACAGCCCCTGGGACACCCGACAGATGTTTTTC. Translating it yields CACDTVLGDDSPWDTRQMFF.

This clone has just a few counts. The protein TCRdb lists belongs to a much larger clone and differs from this DNA's translation at residue 4, which points to a read error; the protein shown is made from the DNA. This chain connects TRDV2 to TRDJ1, with 11 positions matching TRDD3. The V gene end was trimmed by 5 bases and the J gene end by 0 bases; junction bases not matched to a gene: 10. The CDR3 extends over 17 amino acids. Germline CDR1 is GEAIGNYY and CDR2 is EKD. CDR3 coding DNA: TGTGCCTGTGGCACGTTGTTGGGGGATACGTACACCGATAAACTCATCTTT. Protein sequence: CACGTLLGDTYTDKLIF.

Regarding this clone: TCRdb assigns this DNA the protein of a much larger clone, which departs from its translation at residue 9; this likely reflects a read error, and the protein shown comes from translating the DNA. The chain combines TRDV2 with TRDJ1, with D unclear. CDR3 length: 17 amino acids. Trimming removed 1 base from V and 4 bases from J, with 21 bases in between. Germline-derived CDR1 and CDR2 are GEAIGNYY and EKD. The CDR3 coding sequence is TGTGCCTGTGACACACTCCGGTCTCGACGCCAGGACGATAAACTCATCTTT. It codes for CACDTLRSRRQDDKLIF.

A word on this clone: With a far larger clone one base away, a read error is the likely cause. CDR3 coding DNA: TGTGCCTGTGACACCGTATCGGGACTGGGGGATACGTCCCCCCTGGGCACCGATAAACTCATCTTT. Protein: CACDTVSGLGDTSPLGTDKLIF. The chain joins TRDV2 to TRDJ1; TRDD3 aligns across 13 bases. This CDR3 comprises 22 residues. The trim removed 0 bases at V and 1 base at J, leaving 19 bases unmatched. Germline CDR1 is GEAIGNYY and CDR2 is EKD.

Comment on this clone: This DNA translates differently at residue 10 from the TCRdb protein, which is that of a much larger clone; a read error is likely, and the protein shown is the DNA's own translation. V gene TRDV2 combines with J gene TRDJ1; possible D gene TRDD3, 6 bases. Between the trimmed V and J ends, which lost 0 bases and 1 base, there was a span of 20 bases. The germline V gene has CDR1 GEAIGNYY and CDR2 EKD. The CDR3 totals 18 residues. The CDR3 here is CACDTLHRTRGSTDKLIF. The CDR3 coding sequence is TGTGCCTGTGACACCCTCCACCGTACTAGGGGATCCACCGATAAACTCATCTTT.

This clone ranks as medium-sized (0.01 to 0.1%). Other nucleotide sequences from this sample produce the same CDR3. The V call is TRDV2, the J call TRDJ1; 12 nucleotides line up with TRDD3. Germline loops: CDR1 GEAIGNYY, CDR2 EKD. V shed 1 base, J shed 4 bases, and the junction held 12 bases outside the gene matches. The CDR3 runs 18 residues. The CDR3 reads CACDTILLGDTRDDKLIF. CDR3 coding DNA: TGTGCCTGTGACACTATTCTACTGGGGGATACAAGAGACGATAAACTCATCTTT.

This chain links TRDV1 with TRDJ1; 12 bases match TRDD3. From germline, CDR1 is TSWWSYY and CDR2 QGS. The CDR3 covers 19 residues. V dropped 6 bases and J dropped 1; count of bases not matched to a gene: 15. The CDR3 bases are TGTGCTCTTGGAGTTCCTCTACTGGGGGATACCCGTTCCACCGATAAACTCATCTTT. Translating gives CALGVPLLGDTRSTDKLIF.

This clone was seen a few times. It differs at one base from a far larger clone, so likely a read error. The rearrangement links TRDV2 to TRDJ1; the match to TRDD3 covers 12 bases. This CDR3 contains 23 residues. The germline V gene encodes CDR1 GEAIGNYY and CDR2 EKD. In DNA, the CDR3 is TGTGCCTGTGACTCCATTCCCGAGGCTGGGGGATACGCAGGTCAGGGGTACACCGATAAACCCATCTTT. It is translated as CACDSIPEAGGYAGQGYTDKPIF.

This clone was found a few times. The TCRdb record carries a much larger clone's protein, which differs from this DNA's translation at residue 4; a read error is the likely cause, and the protein listed here is the DNA translation. The V call is TRDV2, the J call TRDJ1; TRDD3 matches 8 bases. The CDR3 loop spans 16 amino acids. The germline gives CDR1 GEAIGNYY, CDR2 EKD. V lost 5 bases to trimming and J lost 7 bases; unmatched junction nucleotides: 17. The CDR3 DNA is TGTGCCTGTGGCAACTTAATCTGGGGGAGAGAGGGTAAACTCATCTTT. Translated: CACGNLIWGREGKLIF.

To note about this clone: A far larger clone is off by one base, so a read error is likely. The V and J genes are TRDV2 and TRDJ1, with TRDD3 identical over 12 bases. Germline V gene sequence: CDR1 GEAIGNYY, CDR2 EKD. This CDR3 has 23 amino acids. The DNA for the CDR3 is TGTGCCTATGACTCCATTCCCGAGGCTGGGGGATACGCAGGTCAGGGGTACACCGATAAACTCATCTTT. It encodes CAYDSIPEAGGYAGQGYTDKLIF.

With respect to this clone: TCRdb's protein for this DNA is that of a much larger clone and differs from the translation at residue 5, likely a read error; the protein shown is the DNA translation. V usage is TRDV2 and J usage is TRDJ1, with D possibly called TRDD2 or TRDD3 (6 bases each). Germline assignment: CDR1 GEAIGNYY and CDR2 EKD. V was clipped by 2 bases and J by 0 bases, with 18 bases between them. The CDR3 totals 17 residues. The CDR3, as DNA: TGTGCCTGTGACAACCTACTGGGTCCTTCCAACACCGATAAACTCATCTTT. Its translation is CACDNLLGPSNTDKLIF.

This clone has a handful of counts. A far bigger clonotype differs at one base, so this is likely a read error. DNA of the CDR3: TGTGCCTGTGCCTTGGCACTGGGGGACGCGAGCTCCTGGGACACCCGACAGATGTTTTTC. As protein: CACALALGDASSWDTRQMFF. The genes are TRDV2 and TRDJ3; the match to TRDD3 covers 9 bases. V was clipped by 5 bases and J by 0 bases; unmatched bases: 13. Germline values: CDR1 GEAIGNYY, CDR2 EKD. The CDR3 is 20 residues long.

Points on this clone: Translating this DNA gives a protein that differs at residue 13 from the TCRdb one, which belongs to a much larger clone; a read error is likely, and the protein shown is this translation. The chain links TRDV2 to TRDJ3; 8 nucleotides agree with TRDD3. CDR1 is GEAIGNYY, CDR2 EKD, per germline. The CDR3 covers 19 residues. CDR3 sequence: CACDTAGDTNSWNTRQMFF. CDR3 sequence (DNA): TGTGCCTGTGACACCGCTGGGGATACCAACTCCTGGAACACCCGACAGATGTTTTTC.